One sample yielded the 5 T cell receptor beta chains listed below, sequenced in a study of shared clonotypes between healthy human individuals. Method: immunoSEQ multiplex PCR; TCRdb's copy keeps in-frame clones and lacks some. Found here are a few million clones, approximately 95% of them singletons; the top ten hold 0.39%. Sequenced input: naive CD4+ T cells from PBMCs. Subset meaning: CD45RA+ positively selected. Receptors originate from a man aged 18 to 30 in good health. Some clones in this sample may be carry-over from other donors' samples.

The chain combines TRBV28 with TRBJ1-6; D might be TRBD1 (5 bases). This CDR3 comprises 15 residues. The germline CDR1 and CDR2 sequences are MDHEN and SYDVKM. V gave up 5 bases and J gave up 9 bases, with 17 bases separating them. CDR3 sequence (DNA): TGTGCCAGCAGTGCCCGACAGAATTGGGGTTCACCCCTCCACTTT. Translated, it gives CASSARQNWGSPLHF.

The J gene is TRBJ2-1, the V gene TRBV7-7; 9 positions match TRBD1. Unmatched junction bases numbered 2, after V lost 5 bases and J lost 0 bases. The CDR3 is 15 amino acids. CDR1 and CDR2 from the germline V gene are SSHAT and FNYEAQ (reference sequence). The CDR3 spells CASSPTGGSYNEQFF. CDR3 in DNA: TGTGCCAGCAGCCCGACAGGGGGCTCCTACAATGAGCAGTTCTTC.

The chain employs TRBV28 and TRBJ1-2; D perhaps matches TRBD1 (5 bases). The germline gives CDR1 MDHEN, CDR2 SYDVKM. The CDR3 is 14 amino acids. V lost 6 bases and J lost 5, with 16 bases in between. The CDR3 sequence: CASRTGPGGYGYTF. The CDR3 DNA is TGTGCCAGCAGGACGGGGCCCGGAGGATATGGCTACACCTTC.

This clone has just one count. The genes are TRBV7-3 and TRBJ2-1, with D possibly being TRBD2 (6 bases). Germline V gene lookup returns CDR1 SGHTA and CDR2 FQGTGA. V lost 5 bases, J lost 4 bases, and 15 bases lay in between. CDR3 length equals 15 residues. CDR3 nucleotides: TGTGCCAGCAGCCGCCGGGACTCCTCATACAATGAGCAGTTCTTC. Translated, it gives CASSRRDSSYNEQFF.

The V and J genes are TRBV11-2 and TRBJ2-1; perhaps TRBD2 as D (6 bases). There are 12 residues in the CDR3. Trimming left V 5 bases short and J 6 bases short, with 8 bases between. Per the germline V gene, CDR1 is SGHAT and CDR2 is FQNNGV. CDR3 bases: TGTGCCAGCAGCACCGGGAGCAATGAGCAGTTCTTC. This sequence encodes CASSTGSNEQFF.